The sequence of this TCR beta chain was determined in a study of glioma-infiltrating T cells. Study-level results: Non-neoplastic patients had below-expected tissue-blood divergence, while all gliomas exceeded expectation.

Using RNA template, CDR3s of TCR alpha and beta were amplified with iRepertoire arm-PCR. TCRdb independently ran MiXCR on the multiplex PCR reads; one entry per CDR3 protein. The sample lists roughly 120,000 distinct CDR3 sequences; under 30% were seen once. This clonotype has ten or more counts. Its antigen is not identified. As the CDR3 is not closed by the conserved phenylalanine or tryptophan, this likely results from a read error. It is unclear where the CDR3 begins or ends on the DNA, so no DNA is shown, and the CDR3 is as TCRdb lists it. Looked up from germline, CDR1 is ENHRY and CDR2 is SYGVKD. The CDR3 region is 10 residues in length, termini included.

The J gene is TRBJ2-1, the V gene TRBV10-3. Input material: glioma tissue, nonneoplastic brain tissue, or PBMCs (not recorded which). The clonotype comes from a human donor with low-grade glioma or glioblastoma, undergoing nonglioma brain surgery, or in good health (not recorded which). This chain's CDR3 is CAISEDPIRV.